The sequence of this TCR beta chain was determined in a study of CD8 T cells in Susac syndrome. Across the study: Among the sequenced Susac syndrome patients, over five had active disease while eight were in remission.

FACS was used to enrich TEMRA cells, whereas the CD8+ and CD4+ T cells were obtained by negative isolation. The CDR3 covers 12 residues. Germline values: CDR1 GTSNPN, CDR2 SVGIG (reference sequence). The V and J ends lost 4 bases and 3 bases respectively, with 10 bases between them. The RNA input was roughly 0.45 to 1 ug, and it was reverse transcribed with random hexamers. The authors amplified TCR beta CDR3 across 54 Vbeta and 13 Jbeta using immunoSEQ multiplex PCR. TCRdb re-analysed the immunoSEQ multiplex PCR reads in MiXCR, keeping a single row per CDR3 protein. The sample shows 95,000 to 150,000 distinct CDR3 sequences, under 96% of them seen only once.

The clonotype originates from a human donor with Susac syndrome. The specimen sequenced was CD4+ T cells from PBMCs. The rearrangement links TRBV30 to TRBJ2-7, with D possibly matching TRBD1 (6 bases). In nucleotides, the CDR3 is TGTGCCTGGAAAGGACAGTACTACGAGCAGTACTTC. It codes for CAWKGQYYEQYF. Full variable domain (missing parts from reference TRBV30 and TRBJ2-7): SQTIHQWPATLVQPVGSPLSLECTVEGTSNPNLYWYRQAAGRGLQLLFYSVGIGQISSEVPQNLSASRPQDRQFILSSKKLLLSDSGFYLCAWKGQYYEQYFGPGTRLTVT.